This record looks at one T cell receptor (beta chain) sequence and its context. Its antigen is still unknown. No quality values exist for individual bases; no much larger clone is one base distant. The protocol used for the library was the immunoSEQ multiplex PCR assay. TCRdb provides this immuneACCESS table in a form limited to in-frame rearrangements. Some clones are lacking; in checked studies, under half of them reflect an unresolved V gene, and why the rest are absent is not known. The sample table holds about 380,000 clones, of which 95% were seen once. The top ten clonotypes cover roughly 0.02% of the sample. These data are taken from a study of shared T cell receptors in the human thymus (dated by TCRdb to the early 2020s). General notes on the study: The study examined how the human thymus generates shared, self-reactive T-cell receptor alpha chains.

Per the germline V gene, SGDLS is the CDR1 and YYNGEE is the CDR2. Inclusive of the bounding cysteine and phenylalanine, the CDR3 is 13 residues long. The kept DNA is CDR3 alone, 39 bases in frame from the first base. Ends trimmed: V by 3 bases, J by 5 bases; bases unmatched to a gene: 4. The sequenced sample was thymocytes. This clonotype was sampled from a human donor. The chain uses TRBV9 and TRBJ1-2; TRBD1 matches 7 bases in the middle. The DNA sequence is as follows: TGTGCCAGCAGCGATACAGGGGCATATGGCTACACCTTC. Its protein is CASSDTGAYGYTF. With the rest looked up from the reference TRBV9 and TRBJ1-2 genes rather than sequenced, the full variable domain is DSGVTQTPKHLITATGQRVTLRCSPRSGDLSVYWYQQSLDQGLQFLIQYYNGEERAKGNILERFSAQQFPDLHSELNLSSLELGDSALYFCASSDTGAYGYTFGSGTRLTVV.